These T cell receptor beta chains were read from a single sample in a study of human versus mouse CDR3 diversity and MHC coevolution. Here immunoSEQ multiplex PCR was the method, and the copy in TCRdb shows in-frame clones only, minus some. The data show fewer than 80,000 clones, with under 95% seen just once and over 0.12% held by the top ten. Sequenced input: naive CD4+ T cells from blood. These receptors were obtained from a person aged 25-75 years in good health. Both conserved end residues are part of each CDR3. The order of the fields is V gene, D gene, J gene, CDR3 protein, CDR3 DNA. The D gene is left open where the match is weak.

>TRBV23-1|.|TRBJ1-1
CASRPGQQNTEAFF
TGCGCCAGCAGACCTGGACAGCAGAACACTGAAGCTTTCTTT
>TRBV29-1|TRBD1|TRBJ1-2
CSVWTGGYGYTF
TGCAGCGTCTGGACAGGGGGCTATGGCTACACCTTC
>TRBV5-8|.|TRBJ2-1
CASSLGLGTVTNEQFF
TGTGCCAGCAGCTTGGGGTTGGGGACTGTCACGAATGAGCAGTTCTTC
>TRBV2|.|TRBJ1-5
CASSSGNQPQHF
TGTGCCAGCTCCAGCGGGAACCAGCCCCAGCATTTT
>TRBV4-1|.|TRBJ2-1
CASSQSPGGLEQFF
TGCGCCAGCAGCCAAAGCCCCGGCGGCCTTGAGCAGTTCTTC
>TRBV2|.|TRBJ2-7
CASRSNAYEQYF
TGTGCCAGCAGGAGCAACGCCTACGAGCAGTACTTC
>TRBV15|TRBD1|TRBJ2-1
CATSSEQGSSYNEQFF
TGTGCCACCAGCAGTGAACAGGGGAGCTCCTACAATGAGCAGTTCTTC
>TRBV19|TRBD1|TRBJ1-2
CASSRGQNNYGYTF
TGTGCCAGTAGTAGGGGACAGAATAACTATGGCTACACCTTC
>TRBV7-9|.|TRBJ2-3
CASSLDLGPRATQYF
TGTGCCAGCAGCTTAGATTTAGGACCGCGGGCTACGCAGTATTTT
>TRBV6-6|.|TRBJ1-5
CASSYDIQPQHF
TGTGCCAGCAGTTACGACATTCAGCCCCAGCATTTT
>TRBV29-1|.|TRBJ1-2
CSVEEGPLGTYGYTF
TGCAGCGTTGAAGAGGGCCCCCTGGGGACTTATGGCTACACCTTC